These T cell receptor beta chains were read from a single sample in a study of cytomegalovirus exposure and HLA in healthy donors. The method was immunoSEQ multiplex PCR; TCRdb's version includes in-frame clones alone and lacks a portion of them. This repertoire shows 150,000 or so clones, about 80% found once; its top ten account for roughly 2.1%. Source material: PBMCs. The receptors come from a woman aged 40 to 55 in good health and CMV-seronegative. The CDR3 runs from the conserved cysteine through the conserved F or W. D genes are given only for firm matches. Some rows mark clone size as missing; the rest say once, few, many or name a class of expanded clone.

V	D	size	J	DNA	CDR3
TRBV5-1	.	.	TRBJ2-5	TGCGCCAGCAGCTTGCAAGGAGGACAAGAGACCCAGTACTTC	CASSLQGGQETQYF
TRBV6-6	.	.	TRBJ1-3	TGTGCCAGCAGTCACAGAGCCTACACCATATATTTT	CASSHRAYTIYF
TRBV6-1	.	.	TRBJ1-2	TGTGCCAGCACGGCAGGGAATGGCTACACCTTC	CASTAGNGYTF
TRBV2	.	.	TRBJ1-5	TGTGCCAGCAGTGCTTATATGAATCAGCCCCAGCATTTT	CASSAYMNQPQHF
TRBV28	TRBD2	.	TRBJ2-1	TGTGCCAGCAGTTTAGTACTAGCGGGGAGCTCCTACAATGAGCAGTTCTTC	CASSLVLAGSSYNEQFF
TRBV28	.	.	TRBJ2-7	TGTGCCAGCAGTTTGGGTGCAGGCTACGAGCAGTACTTC	CASSLGAGYEQYF
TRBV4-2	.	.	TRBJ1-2	TGTGCCAGCAGCCAAGATAAGCTTCCACTTATCAAATACAACTATGGCTACACCTTC	CASSQDKLPLIKYNYGYTF
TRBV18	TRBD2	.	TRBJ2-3	TGTGCCAGCTCACCTCTCGGGGGGTCGGATACGCAGTATTTT	CASSPLGGSDTQYF
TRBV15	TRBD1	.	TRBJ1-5	TGTGCCACCAGCGGGGGACAGGGGGCCGGGCAGCCCCAGCATTTT	CATSGGQGAGQPQHF
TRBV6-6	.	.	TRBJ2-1	TGTGCCAGCAGGAACCTAGATGCCCTGGTGGATGAGCAGTTCTTC	CASRNLDALVDEQFF
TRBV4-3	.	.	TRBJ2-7	TGCGCCAGCAGCCAAGACATGATGAGCTCCTACGAGCAGTACTTC	CASSQDMMSSYEQYF
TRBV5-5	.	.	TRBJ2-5	TGTGCCAGCAGCTCAAGGGCGGGGATGGGTGCCGAGACCCAGTACTTC	CASSSRAGMGAETQYF
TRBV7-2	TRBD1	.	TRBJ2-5	TGTGCCAGCAGCTCAGGGGGCTTCGGAGAGACCCAGTACTTC	CASSSGGFGETQYF
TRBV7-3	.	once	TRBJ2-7	TGTGCCAGCAGCATCACTAGTATCCCATCCTACGAGCAGTACTTC	CASSITSIPSYEQYF
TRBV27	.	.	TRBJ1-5	TGTGCCAGCCGAACTAATCAGCCCCAGCATTTT	CASRTNQPQHF
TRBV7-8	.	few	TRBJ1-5	TGTGCCAGCAGCTTAGAAATGGGGCTGGGCAATCAGCCCCAGCATTTT	CASSLEMGLGNQPQHF
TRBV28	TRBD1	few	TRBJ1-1	TGTGCCAGCAGTATCCCACAGGGGGCGGGTAGCACTGAAGCTTTCTTT	CASSIPQGAGSTEAFF
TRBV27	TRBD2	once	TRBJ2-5	TGTGCCAGCAGTACTAGCGGGAGCCCAGAGACCCAGTACTTC	CASSTSGSPETQYF
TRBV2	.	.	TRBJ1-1	TGTGCCATCGAGGCCGTTCTGAACACTGAAGCTTTCTTT	CAIEAVLNTEAFF
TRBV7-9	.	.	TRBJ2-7	TGTTCCAGCGGGGACACCCGATTATACGAGCAGTACTTC	CSSGDTRLYEQYF
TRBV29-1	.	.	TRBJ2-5	TGCAGCGTTGCGTATACAGAACAAGAGACCCAGTACTTC	CSVAYTEQETQYF
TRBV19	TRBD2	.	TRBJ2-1	TGTGCCAGTAGGAGGTTACTAGCGGGAGGGTGGAATGAGCAGTTCTTC	CASRRLLAGGWNEQFF
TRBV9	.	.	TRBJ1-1	TGTGCCAGCAGCGTAATTAGGGGGATTCGTCCGGACACTGAAGCTTTCTTT	CASSVIRGIRPDTEAFF
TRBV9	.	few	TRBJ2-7	TGTGCCAGCAGCGTAGGGAGGAGGGCGGACGAGCAGTACTTC	CASSVGRRADEQYF
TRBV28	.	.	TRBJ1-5	TGTGCCAGCACTCTATCCGGGCCACAGGCCAATCAGCCCCAGCATTTT	CASTLSGPQANQPQHF
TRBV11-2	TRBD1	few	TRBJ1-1	TGTGCCAGCAGCTTAGTGACAGGGCTGACTTTCTTT	CASSLVTGLTFF
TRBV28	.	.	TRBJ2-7	TGTGCCAGCAGTTCCGGAGGACTGTCCTACGAGCAGTACTTC	CASSSGGLSYEQYF
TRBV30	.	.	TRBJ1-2	TGTGCCTGGAGTGTAACAGGCTTCGGCTACACCTTC	CAWSVTGFGYTF
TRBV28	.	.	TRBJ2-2	TGTGCCAGCAGTGATTGGTCATGGCAGGGCACCGGGGAGCTGTTTTTT	CASSDWSWQGTGELFF
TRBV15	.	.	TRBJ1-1	TGTGCCACCAGCAACAGGGCGTCCACTGAAGCTTTCTTT	CATSNRASTEAFF
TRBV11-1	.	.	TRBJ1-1	TGTGCCAGCAGCTTCACACAGAACACTGAAGCTTTCTTT	CASSFTQNTEAFF
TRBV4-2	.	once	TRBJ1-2	TGTGCCAGCAGCCGAGGGGGGGAATCTAACTATGGCTACACCTTC	CASSRGGESNYGYTF
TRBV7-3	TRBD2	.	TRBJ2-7	TGTGCCAGCAGCAATAGGACTAGCGGGAGCGAGCAGTACTTC	CASSNRTSGSEQYF
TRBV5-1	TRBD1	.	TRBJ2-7	TGCGCCTCCACAAACACAGGGGGCAACTACGAGCAATACTTC	CASTNTGGNYEQYF